Following are 26 T cell receptor beta chains from one sample sequenced in a study of blood T cell repertoires in COVID-19. Profiled with immunoSEQ multiplex PCR; TCRdb holds only in-frame clones, not every one. This sample has roughly 98,000 clones, with around four fifths found just once. The sequenced sample consisted of peripheral blood. These receptors were obtained from a woman in her sixties or seventies with active or convalescent COVID-19.

The chain couples TRBV7-2 to TRBJ2-7; TRBD1 matches at 10 bases. This CDR3 region has 16 residues. Germline V gene lookup returns CDR1 SGHTA and CDR2 FQGNSA. The J segment lost 3 bases and the V segment lost 1 base, leaving 6 bases of the junction unmatched. The CDR3: CASSLGAGTGVYEQYF. The DNA for the CDR3 is TGTGCCAGCAGCTTAGGGGCGGGGACAGGGGTCTACGAGCAGTACTTC.

The sample holds a few counts of this clone. The rearrangement uses TRBV5-1 and TRBJ2-7, with 7 bases that match TRBD1. The germline V gene has CDR1 SGHRS and CDR2 YFSETQ. After removal of 4 bases from V and 5 bases from J, the junction contained 9 bases not matched to a gene. The CDR3 has 14 amino acids. CDR3 protein: CASSTPGQLDEQYF. CDR3 bases: TGCGCCAGCAGCACGCCGGGACAGCTTGACGAGCAGTACTTC.

This clone was observed once. The CDR3 region is CASSPAPGGSYNEQFF. The CDR3 nucleotides read TGTGCCAGCAGCCCGGCCCCAGGGGGCTCCTACAATGAGCAGTTCTTC. The chain uses TRBV7-2 and TRBJ2-1; the match to TRBD1 covers 7 bases. V gave up 5 bases and J gave up 0 bases; unmatched junction bases: 7. Germline CDR1 is SGHTA and CDR2 is FQGNSA. The CDR3 is 16 residues long.

The chain couples TRBV12-3 or TRBV12-4 to TRBJ1-5; D not resolved. The CDR3 is made up of 12 amino acids. V gave up 5 bases and J gave up 3 bases, with 5 bases separating them. In nucleotides, the CDR3 is TGTGCCAGCAGTATAAACAATCAGCCCCAGCATTTT. This translates into CASSINNQPQHF.

This clone occurred once. The chain uses TRBV11-2 and TRBJ1-3; possibly TRBD1 for D (6 bases). CDR3 length: 16 residues. Germline assignment: CDR1 SGHAT and CDR2 FQNNGV. V was shortened by 1 base and J by 3 bases, with 13 bases between the two germline ends. The CDR3, as DNA: TGTGCCAGCAGCTTAGTGCGGGGGGCAAGTGGAAACACCATATATTTT. It codes for CASSLVRGASGNTIYF.

The V call is TRBV6-2 or TRBV6-3, the J call TRBJ2-3, with TRBD2 matching over 7 bases. Trimming at V came to 0 bases and at J to 1 base, leaving 4 bases not matched to a gene. CDR1 and CDR2 from the germline V gene are MNHEY and SVGEGT. This CDR3 contains 16 residues. CDR3: CASSYSLAVGTDTQYF. In nucleotides, the CDR3 is TGTGCCAGCAGTTACTCTCTAGCGGTGGGCACAGATACGCAGTATTTT.

This clone was found once. The V call is TRBV11-2, the J call TRBJ2-1; TRBD1 is a possible D gene (5 bases). Germline CDR1 reads SGHAT; CDR2 reads FQNNGV. The CDR3 is made up of 15 amino acids. V lost 5 bases and J lost 4, with 15 bases in between. The CDR3 bases are TGTGCCAGCAGCGTCGACTTCAGGGTTTACAATGAGCAGTTCTTC. Its translation is CASSVDFRVYNEQFF.

The J gene is TRBJ1-2, the V gene TRBV4-1; the D gene is possibly TRBD1 (6 bases). The CDR3 loop spans 15 amino acids. CDR1 and CDR2 from the germline V gene are MGHRA and YSYEKL. V shed 1 base and J shed 1 base, with 10 bases lying between them. CDR3 DNA: TGCGCCAGCAGCCAAGCTCCCAGGGGTAACTATGGCTACACCTTC. Protein: CASSQAPRGNYGYTF.

The chain uses TRBV7-2 and TRBJ2-5, with 12 bases identical to TRBD2. CDR1 and CDR2 (germline): SGHTA, FQGNSA. CDR3 length: 17 residues. V was pared by 0 bases and J by 5 bases, with 7 bases of the junction left unmatched. Here the CDR3 reads CASSLATGTSGWETQYF. Written as DNA, the CDR3 is TGTGCCAGCAGCTTAGCTACCGGGACTAGCGGGTGGGAGACCCAGTACTTC.

The CDR3, as DNA: TGTGCCAGCAGCGACCTTACGAAAATCAGGGGGTTCTATAATTCACCCCTCCACTTT. Its translation: CASSDLTKIRGFYNSPLHF. This chain joins TRBV27 and TRBJ1-6, with 7 bases lining up with TRBD1. V shed 6 bases and J 3 bases; nucleotides not matched to a gene: 17. The germline gives CDR1 MNHEY, CDR2 SMNVEV (reference sequence). The CDR3 totals 19 residues.

The J gene is TRBJ1-1, the V gene TRBV12-3 or TRBV12-4; 9 nucleotides line up with TRBD1. Trimming cost V 6 bases and J 9 bases; bases outside gene matches: 8. The CDR3 spans 13 residues. CDR3 bases: TGTGCCAGCAGGAGTACAGGGGGCCAGCAAGCTTTCTTT. Translated, it gives CASRSTGGQQAFF.

This chain links TRBV5-1 with TRBJ2-1, with TRBD1 as a possible D gene (5 bases). Germline CDR1 SGHRS, CDR2 YFSETQ. V dropped 1 base and J dropped 7 bases, with 9 bases sitting between them. This CDR3 is built from 13 residues. The CDR3 DNA sequence: TGCGCCAGCAGCTTGCAGGGTGGGAATGAGCAGTTCTTC. Protein product: CASSLQGGNEQFF.

The J gene is TRBJ1-5, the V gene TRBV7-9; the D gene is possibly TRBD1 (6 bases). Germline V gene lookup returns CDR1 SEHNR and CDR2 FQNEAQ (reference sequence). Trimming pared 2 bases from V and 2 bases from J, leaving 10 bases between. The CDR3 runs to 15 residues. This CDR3 reads CASSLTGPGNQPQHF. In nucleotides, the CDR3 is TGTGCCAGCAGCTTAACAGGGCCTGGCAATCAGCCCCAGCATTTT. Drawing the rest from reference TRBV7-9 and TRBJ1-5, the complete variable domain is DTGVSQNPRHKITKRGQNVTFRCDPISEHNRLYWYRQTLGQGPEFLTYFQNEAQLEKSRLLSDRFSAERPKGSFSTLEIQRTEQGDSAMYLCASSLTGPGNQPQHFGDGTRLSIL.

The chain carries TRBV7-2 and TRBJ1-2; TRBD1 matches 7 bases. In germline, CDR1 is SGHTA, CDR2 FQGNSA. J lost 4 bases, V lost 2 bases, and 1 base had no gene match. The CDR3 has 13 amino acids. CDR3 region: CASSLRDSYGYTF. The CDR3 DNA reads as TGTGCCAGCAGCTTAAGGGACAGCTATGGCTACACCTTC.

The J gene is TRBJ2-5, the V gene TRBV9, with D possibly TRBD2 on 6 matching bases. Looked up from germline, CDR1 is SGDLS and CDR2 is YYNGEE. Trimming took off 3 bases at V and 5 bases at J, with 14 bases between the two ends. The length of the CDR3 is 14 residues. The CDR3, as DNA: TGTGCCAGCAGCGCCCGGACTATGTCGGAGACCCAGTACTTC. Amino acid sequence: CASSARTMSETQYF.

The chain is built from TRBV6-5 and TRBJ1-4, with a weak D call TRBD1 (5 bases). Germline V gives CDR1 MNHEY, CDR2 SVGAGI. Trimming left V 6 bases short and J 8 bases short, with 13 bases between. The CDR3 totals 13 residues. Here the CDR3 DNA reads TGTGCCAGCAGACCGCAGGGTTTGGAAAAACTGTTTTTT. Translation: CASRPQGLEKLFF.

This sequence joins TRBV28 and TRBJ2-1; the D gene is possibly TRBD2 (6 bases). The V gene lost 3 bases and the J gene lost 4 bases, with 13 bases spanning the gap. CDR1 is MDHEN, CDR2 SYDVKM, per germline. The CDR3 consists of 15 residues. The CDR3 DNA sequence: TGTGCCAGCAGTTTGGGAGCGGGCGCTTACAATGAGCAGTTCTTC. As protein: CASSLGAGAYNEQFF.

CDR3 protein: CASSLGSLAGGPETQYF. In DNA form, the CDR3 reads TGTGCCAGCAGCTTGGGAAGTCTAGCGGGGGGGCCTGAGACCCAGTACTTC. The chain links TRBV5-4 to TRBJ2-5; 12 nucleotides line up with TRBD2. Germline loops: CDR1 SGHNT, CDR2 YYREEE (reference sequence). V was pared by 0 bases and J by 5 bases, with 8 bases of the junction left unmatched. This CDR3 contains 17 residues.

This rearrangement joins TRBV4-1 to TRBJ2-2; 8 nucleotides align to TRBD1. The CDR3 runs 15 residues. In germline, CDR1 is MGHRA, CDR2 YSYEKL. The J segment lost 4 bases and the V segment lost 4 bases, leaving 5 bases of the junction unmatched. The CDR3 loop is CASSRGDRGTGELFF. CDR3 bases: TGCGCCAGCAGCCGGGGAGACAGGGGCACCGGGGAGCTGTTTTTT.

The gene calls are TRBV10-2 and TRBJ2-1; 7 nucleotides align to TRBD2. V was clipped by 5 bases and J by 6 bases; unmatched bases: 10. The germline CDR1 and CDR2 sequences are WSHSY and SAAADI. The CDR3 consists of 15 residues. The CDR3: CASSLSGARFNEQFF. The CDR3 DNA is TGCGCCAGCAGTTTAAGCGGGGCCCGCTTCAATGAGCAGTTCTTC.

V gene TRBV11-2 combines with J gene TRBJ2-1; TRBD2 agrees at 8 bases. Trimming cost V 3 bases and J 6 bases; bases outside gene matches: 1. Germline loops: CDR1 SGHAT, CDR2 FQNNGV. The CDR3 extends over 13 amino acids. This CDR3 is CASSLAGGNEQFF. CDR3 nucleotide sequence: TGTGCCAGCAGCTTGGCGGGGGGCAATGAGCAGTTCTTC.

J is TRBJ1-1 and V is TRBV5-1; possibly TRBD1 for D (5 bases). V was shortened by 1 base and J by 8 bases, with 12 bases between the two germline ends. This CDR3 comprises 13 residues. Germline CDR1 is SGHRS and CDR2 is YFSETQ. As DNA, the CDR3 is TGCGCCAGCAGCTTGCAGGGAGGGAGCGAAGCTTTCTTT. This gives the protein CASSLQGGSEAFF. The full variable domain, its missing parts supplied by reference TRBV5-1 and TRBJ1-1, is KAGVTQTPRYLIKTRGQQVTLSCSPISGHRSVSWYQQTPGQGLQFLFEYFSETQRNKGNFPGRFSGRQFSNSRSEMNVSTLELGDSALYLCASSLQGGSEAFFGQGTRLTVV.

This clone was observed once. V is TRBV19 and J is TRBJ2-7; 10 positions match TRBD1. From germline, CDR1 is LNHDA and CDR2 SQIVND (reference sequence). The CDR3 contains 14 residues. The V and J ends lost 9 bases and 2 bases, in that order; junction bases with no gene match: 7. The CDR3 DNA is TGTGCCAGCGGGGCCGGGACAGGGGCCTACGAGCAGTACTTC. The encoded protein is CASGAGTGAYEQYF. The variable domain in full, with the rest retrieved from reference TRBV19 and TRBJ2-7, is DGGITQSPKYLFRKEGQNVTLSCEQNLNHDAMYWYRQDPGQGLRLIYYSQIVNDFQKGDIAEGYSVSREKKESFPLTVTSAQKNPTAFYLCASGAGTGAYEQYFGPGTRLTVT.

The chain combines TRBV5-8 with TRBJ1-1; TRBD1 matches 7 bases. CDR3 length: 15 residues. The ends lost 2 bases at V and 0 bases at J; junction bases unmatched: 4. In germline, CDR1 is SGHTS, CDR2 YDEGEE. CDR3 bases: TGTGCCAGCAGCTTCGCAGGGGGGTTGAACACTGAAGCTTTCTTT. Translating it yields CASSFAGGLNTEAFF.

This chain links TRBV28 with TRBJ2-7, with a tentative D call TRBD1 (6 bases). CDR3 length: 14 amino acids. CDR1 MDHEN and CDR2 SYDVKM come from the germline V gene. V lost 5 bases and J lost 0, with 11 bases in between. The CDR3 sequence: CASSTQGLSYEQYF. The CDR3 nucleotides read TGTGCCAGCAGTACACAGGGTCTCTCCTACGAGCAGTACTTC.

This clone appeared a single time. The J gene is TRBJ2-7, the V gene TRBV16, with TRBD2 as a possible D gene (6 bases). This CDR3 contains 14 residues. Germline CDR1 KGHSY, CDR2 FQNENV. Trimming left V 4 bases short and J 5 bases short, with 15 bases between. Here the CDR3 reads CASSLRGGRNEQYF. In DNA form, the CDR3 reads TGTGCCAGCAGCCTTCGAGGAGGGCGTAACGAGCAGTACTTC.